This record concerns one TCR beta chain sequence. What it recognizes is unknown. An end of the junction differs from the germline gene, which may be a read error. TCRdb's table, derived via immunoSEQ multiplex PCR, lists solely in-frame clones and lacks some. The table records approximately 180,000 clones, approximately 92% of them present only once. These data are taken from a study of T cell responses to AZD1222 COVID-19 vaccine. Study results and limitations: In all cases, repertoires were sampled only after the peak T cell response. Clonal diversity was possibly underestimated; the donors were predominantly white British and more often female. Only a handful of AZD1222 recipients were seropositive at baseline. Two AZD1222 doses significantly raised spike-specific TCR breadth and depth over controls.

CDR1 SGHRS and CDR2 YFSETQ come from the germline V gene. This CDR3 has 12 amino acids. The TCR sequence derives from an adult who received the MenACWY meningococcal vaccine as a control. This sample comprised peripheral blood, obtained 28 days after the second dose of the MenACWY control vaccine. This chain joins TRBV5-1 and TRBJ2-5, with D hard to call. The CDR3 reads CASSFFQGTQYF. CDR3 coding DNA: TGCGCCAGCAGCTTTTTCCAAGGGACCCAGTACTTC.